This T cell receptor beta chain is drawn from a study of blood T cell repertoires in COVID-19. As for the study in general: Acute and convalescent COVID-19 samples came from the United States, Italy and Spain. Sources were T cells, B-cell-depleted T cells, or PBMCs; the material itself was cDNA or gDNA.

Trimming removed 1 base from V and 6 bases from J; junction bases left unmatched: 4. The germline gives CDR1 SEHNR, CDR2 FQNEAQ (reference sequence). CDR3 size: 14 residues. This clone was found a few times. Original processing notes: Amplifying reference gene primers gave estimates of nucleated cell counts. Profiling relied on immunoSEQ multiplex PCR, and the TCRdb table lists in-frame clones only, not all of them. V and J calls and clone size come straight from that table; D and trimming were deduced from the DNA. The sample holds some 150,000 clones, over 75% seen once. The specimen sequenced was peripheral blood. The rearrangement uses TRBV7-9 and TRBJ2-7; TRBD2 matches 9 bases. The source of this sequence is a woman aged 40 to 55 with acute or convalescent COVID-19. The CDR3 DNA follows: TGTGCCAGCAGCTTAGAAGCGGGGGGAGGCGAGCAGTACTTC. It is translated as CASSLEAGGGEQYF.